One and the same sample provided the 10 T cell receptor beta chains below, sequenced in a study of response to subunit inactivated influenza vaccine. A single record per CDR3 protein comes from TCRdb applying MiXCR to the RT-PCR reads. In the table there are some 480,000 distinct CDR3 sequences, approximately 11% of which are singletons. Sequencing used PBMCs from blood, obtained 40 to 50 days after vaccination. The source is a man aged 50 to 59 who received an inactivated influenza vaccine.

This clonotype was seen ten or more times. The chain employs TRBV2 and TRBJ2-5, with a tentative D call TRBD2 (5 bases). V gave up 6 bases and J gave up 0 bases, with 11 bases separating them. The CDR3 loop spans 14 amino acids. From germline, CDR1 is SNHLY and CDR2 FYNNEI. Here the CDR3 DNA reads TGTGCCAGCAGGGACTTCAATTACCAAGAGACCCAGTACTTC. Residues: CASRDFNYQETQYF.

The chain recombines TRBV20-1 with TRBJ2-7; a weak D match, TRBD2 (5 bases). Trimming stripped 7 bases from V and 8 bases from J, with 15 bases between. The germline gives CDR1 DFQATT, CDR2 SNEGSKA (reference sequence). The CDR3 is made up of 11 amino acids. DNA for the CDR3: TGCAGTGTGATCCCGCTAGCCCAGCAGTACTTC. Translated: CSVIPLAQQYF.

Many counts were recorded for this clonotype. The V and J genes are TRBV12-5 and TRBJ1-6; 9 bases align to TRBD1. Losses at the gene ends were 4 bases for V and 6 bases for J; bases not matched to a gene: 4. The CDR3 totals 15 residues. CDR1 and CDR2 from the germline V gene are LGHNT and FRNRAP. The CDR3 nucleotides are TGTGCTAGTGGTTCGGACAGGGGTTTTAATTCACCCCTCCACTTT. As protein: CASGSDRGFNSPLHF. Using reference TRBV12-5 and TRBJ1-6 for the parts outside the CDR3, the full variable domain is DARVTQTPRHKVTEMGQEVTMRCQPILGHNTVFWYRQTMMQGLELLAYFRNRAPLDDSGMPKDRFSAEMPDATLATLKIQPSEPRDSAVYFCASGSDRGFNSPLHFGNGTRLTVT.

This CDR3 reads CASSYSPRTYNSPLHF. The DNA for the CDR3 is TGTGCCAGCAGTTACTCCCCCCGGACTTATAATTCACCCCTCCACTTT. This chain uses TRBV6-2 or TRBV6-3 with TRBJ1-6; D remains ambiguous. V lost 0 bases and J lost 4, with 10 bases in between. The CDR3 consists of 16 residues. The germline CDR1 and CDR2 sequences are MNHEY and SVGEGT.

This clonotype has a handful of counts. The J gene is TRBJ1-2, the V gene TRBV27, with a weak D call TRBD1 (6 bases). V was cut by 4 bases and J by 4 bases, with 7 bases left in between. This CDR3 contains 12 residues. Per the germline V gene, CDR1 is MNHEY and CDR2 is SMNVEV (reference sequence). CDR3 coding DNA: TGTGCCAGCAGTTCGGACAGCTATGGCTACACCTTC. This encodes CASSSDSYGYTF.

The rearrangement joins TRBV12-3 or TRBV12-4 to TRBJ2-5, with D possibly being TRBD2 (6 bases). CDR3 length equals 15 residues. V shed 5 bases and J shed 5 bases, with 18 bases lying between them. The CDR3 DNA reads TGTGCCAGCAGTCGACTAGGCCCATCCCCCGAGACCCAGTACTTC. This encodes CASSRLGPSPETQYF.

The chain couples TRBV6-2 or TRBV6-3 to TRBJ1-6, with a tentative D call TRBD1 (6 bases). Deletions cut 0 bases from V and 7 bases from J, with 13 bases between. This CDR3 contains 16 residues. Germline V gene data show CDR1 as MNHEY and CDR2 as SVGEGT. This chain's CDR3 is CASSYSGRGPNSPLHF. CDR3 in DNA: TGTGCCAGCAGTTACTCCGGCAGGGGCCCCAATTCACCCCTCCACTTT.

Ten or more counts support this clonotype. V gene TRBV7-2 combines with J gene TRBJ1-2, with D tentatively TRBD1 (5 bases). Germline CDR1 SGHTA, CDR2 FQGNSA. V was shortened by 5 bases and J by 7 bases, with 14 bases between the two germline ends. The CDR3 has 13 residues. DNA for the CDR3: TGTGCCAGCAGCACACGGGGGGGAGGTGGCTACACCTTC. Its protein is CASSTRGGGGYTF.

This clonotype was counted only a few times. V gene TRBV7-9 combines with J gene TRBJ2-1; TRBD1 or TRBD2 may be the D gene (5 bases each). The germline gives CDR1 SEHNR, CDR2 FQNEAQ (reference sequence). With 0 bases removed from V and 7 bases from J, the gap between germline ends came to 10 bases. The CDR3 loop spans 14 amino acids. The CDR3 spells CASSLAGTPNEQFF. As DNA, the CDR3 is TGTGCCAGCAGCTTAGCCGGGACCCCTAATGAGCAGTTCTTC.

This clonotype has only a few counts. This chain joins TRBV11-1 and TRBJ2-1; 8 bases line up with TRBD1. V lost 2 bases and J lost 5; bases outside the gene matches: 14. The CDR3 covers 18 residues. Germline assignment: CDR1 SGHAT and CDR2 FQDESV (reference sequence). CDR3 region: CASSLRLGLQGGDNEQFF. The CDR3 coding sequence is TGTGCCAGCAGCTTAAGGTTGGGCCTACAGGGGGGTGACAATGAGCAGTTCTTC. The complete variable domain, with remaining parts taken from reference TRBV11-1 and TRBJ2-1, reads EAEVAQSPRYKITEKSQAVAFWCDPISGHATLYWYRQILGQGPELLVQFQDESVVDDSQLPKDRFSAERLKGVDSTLKIQPAELGDSAMYLCASSLRLGLQGGDNEQFFGPGTRLTVL.